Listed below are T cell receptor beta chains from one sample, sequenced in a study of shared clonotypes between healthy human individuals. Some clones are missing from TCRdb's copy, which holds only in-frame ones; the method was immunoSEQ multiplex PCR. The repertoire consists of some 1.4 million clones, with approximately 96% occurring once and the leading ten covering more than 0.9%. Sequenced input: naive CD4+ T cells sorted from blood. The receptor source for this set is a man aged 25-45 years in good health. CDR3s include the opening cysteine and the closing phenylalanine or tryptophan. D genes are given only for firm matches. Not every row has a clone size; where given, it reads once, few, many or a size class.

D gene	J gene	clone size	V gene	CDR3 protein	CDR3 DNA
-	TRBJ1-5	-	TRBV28	CASGGGGALYQPQHF	TGTGCCAGCGGCGGAGGCGGGGCGCTTTATCAGCCCCAGCATTTT
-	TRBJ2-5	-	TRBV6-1	CASSELESWGWAQYF	TGTGCCAGCAGTGAATTAGAGTCTTGGGGATGGGCCCAGTACTTC
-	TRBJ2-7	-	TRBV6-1	CASSLDYEQYF	TGTGCCAGCAGTCTTGACTACGAGCAGTACTTC
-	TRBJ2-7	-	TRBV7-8	CASSLARRGLGEQYF	TGTGCCAGCAGCTTGGCCCGACGGGGGCTCGGCGAGCAGTACTTC
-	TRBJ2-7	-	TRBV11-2	CASSPGHLYEQYF	TGTGCCAGCAGCCCAGGACATCTCTACGAGCAGTACTTC
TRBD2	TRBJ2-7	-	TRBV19	CASSSLGGASYEQYF	TGTGCCAGTAGCTCTTTGGGAGGGGCGTCCTACGAGCAGTACTTC
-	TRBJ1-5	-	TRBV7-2	CASSLRGQPQHF	TGTGCCAGCAGCTTAAGGGGTCAGCCCCAGCATTTT
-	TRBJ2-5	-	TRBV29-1	CSVLLVQETQYF	TGCAGCGTTCTGCTAGTGCAAGAGACCCAGTACTTC
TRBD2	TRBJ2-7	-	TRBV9	CASSAGLVGEQYF	TGTGCCAGCAGCGCCGGACTAGTGGGCGAGCAGTACTTC
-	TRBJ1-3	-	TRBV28	CASSWKLGNTIYF	TGTGCCAGCAGTTGGAAGCTCGGAAACACCATATATTTT
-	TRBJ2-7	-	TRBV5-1	CASSLGQFRTYEQYF	TGCGCCAGCAGCTTGGGACAGTTCCGAACCTACGAGCAGTACTTC
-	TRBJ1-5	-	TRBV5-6	CASSLRGNQPQHF	TGTGCCAGCAGCTTGAGGGGCAATCAGCCCCAGCATTTT
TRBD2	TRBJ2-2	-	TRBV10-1	CASRFRTSGTLRRGELFF	TGCGCCAGCAGATTCAGGACTAGCGGGACTCTTCGACGGGGGGAGCTGTTTTTT
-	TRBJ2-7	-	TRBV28	CASSLLYEQYF	TGTGCCAGCAGCCTCCTCTACGAGCAGTACTTC
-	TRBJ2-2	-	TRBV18	CASSYNGPNTGELFF	TGTGCCAGCTCCTATAACGGCCCGAACACCGGGGAGCTGTTTTTT
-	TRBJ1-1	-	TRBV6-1	CASSGGPRAFF	TGTGCCAGCAGTGGCGGACCTAGAGCTTTCTTT
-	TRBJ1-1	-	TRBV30	CAWSAGQMNTEAFF	TGTGCCTGGAGTGCAGGACAGATGAACACTGAAGCTTTCTTT
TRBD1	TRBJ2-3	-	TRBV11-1	CASNFRNDRADTQYF	TGTGCCAGCAACTTCAGAAATGACAGGGCAGATACGCAGTATTTT
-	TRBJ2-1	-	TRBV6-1	CASRRNYNEQFF	TGTGCCAGCAGACGAAATTACAATGAGCAGTTCTTC
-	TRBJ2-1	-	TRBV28	CASSTPDRNEQFF	TGTGCCAGCAGTACGCCCGACAGGAATGAGCAGTTCTTC
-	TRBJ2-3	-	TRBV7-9	CASSAIADTQYF	TGTGCCAGCAGCGCAATCGCAGATACGCAGTATTTT
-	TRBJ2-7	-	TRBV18	CASSPLGSYEQYF	TGTGCCAGCTCCCCCCTGGGGTCCTACGAGCAGTACTTC
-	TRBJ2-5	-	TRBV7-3	CASSFFPRETQYF	TGTGCCAGCAGCTTCTTCCCACGGGAGACCCAGTACTTC
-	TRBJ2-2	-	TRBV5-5	CASSLGQGPTGELFF	TGTGCCAGCAGCTTAGGACAAGGGCCCACCGGGGAGCTGTTTTTT
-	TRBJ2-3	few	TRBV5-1	CASSLGGVGDTQYF	TGCGCCAGCAGCTTGGGGGGAGTGGGAGATACGCAGTATTTT
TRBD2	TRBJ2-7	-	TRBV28	CASIRRGTTGSYEQYF	TGTGCCAGTATTCGACGCGGGACTACGGGATCCTACGAGCAGTACTTC
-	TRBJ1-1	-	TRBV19	CASSVWAGVLNTEAFF	TGTGCCAGTAGTGTGTGGGCCGGGGTCCTGAACACTGAAGCTTTCTTT
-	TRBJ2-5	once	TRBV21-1	CASSKGMWGETQYF	TGTGCCAGCAGCAAAGGAATGTGGGGGGAGACCCAGTACTTC